A single sample gave rise to the 14 T cell receptor beta chains below, sequenced in a study of regulatory T cells in long-lasting Graves disease. The time point here: newly diagnosed GD, antithyroid drugs for less than 3 months. Isolated PBMC RNA provided the starting material for the TCR library. Combining iRepertoire HTBI primers with Arm-PCR of CDR3 regions, the authors built TCR beta libraries. TCRdb itself ran the multiplex PCR reads through MiXCR, one entry per CDR3 protein. The repertoire consists of 350,000 to 550,000 distinct CDR3 sequences, with 14% to 15% occurring once and the leading ten covering over 15%. These data were likewise used in another study, on T cells in Graves' hyperthyroidism and ophthalmopathy.

The input for sequencing was peripheral blood mononuclear cells (PBMCs), taken at new diagnosis, from a patient treated with antithyroid drugs. The receptors originated from a woman in her 30s with Graves disease.

Note on this clonotype: Possible read error: a much larger clone is one base away. The chain combines TRBV25-1 with TRBJ2-2, with D possibly matching TRBD2 (6 bases). There are 14 residues in the CDR3. Germline V gives CDR1 MGHDK, CDR2 SYGVNS. V shed 8 bases and J shed 1 base, with 11 bases lying between them. The CDR3 loop reads CASCGTENTGELFF. As DNA, the CDR3 is TGTGCCAGCTGCGGGACGGAGAACACCGGGGAGCTGTTTTTT.

The chain has TRBV7-3 and TRBJ2-7, with 13 bases lining up with TRBD2. The V segment lost 6 bases and the J segment 7 bases; nucleotides outside the gene matches: 9. CDR1 and CDR2 from the germline V gene are SGHTA and FQGTGA. The CDR3 sequence is 15 residues long. CDR3 amino acids: CASRPLAGGRDEQYF. As DNA, the CDR3 is TGTGCCAGCAGACCACTAGCGGGAGGGCGCGATGAGCAGTACTTC.

CDR3 nucleotides: TGTGCCAGCAGCCAAGAAGGGACAGGACGCTTTTACGAGCAGTACTTC. Translated: CASSQEGTGRFYEQYF. The chain combines TRBV14 with TRBJ2-7; 8 positions match TRBD1. The CDR3 extends over 16 amino acids. The V gene's germline CDR1 is SGHDN and CDR2 FVKESK. Losses at the gene ends were 0 bases for V and 4 bases for J; bases not matched to a gene: 8.

As concerns this clonotype: This sequence may be a read error, since a much larger clone differs from it by one base. The J gene is TRBJ2-3, the V gene TRBV11-2; no definite D call. Germline values: CDR1 SGHAT, CDR2 FQNNGV. Deletions cut 1 base from V and 1 base from J, with 9 bases between. The CDR3 extends over 15 amino acids. The CDR3 nucleotides read TGTGCCAGCAGCTTAGTGGCCGCTGGCACAGATACGCAGTATTTT. The encoded protein is CASSLVAAGTDTQYF.

CDR3 region: CASKGGLAGVGEQFF. The CDR3 region has the DNA TGTGCCAGCAAGGGCGGACTAGCGGGAGTTGGGGAGCAGTTCTTC. The chain couples TRBV27 to TRBJ2-1, with 13 bases identical to TRBD2. Germline CDR1 reads MNHEY; CDR2 reads SMNVEV (reference sequence). The trim removed 7 bases at V and 10 bases at J, leaving 10 bases unmatched. This CDR3 has 15 residues.

This clonotype was recorded many times. The gene calls are TRBV12-3 or TRBV12-4 and TRBJ1-1; the match to TRBD1 covers 8 bases. Unmatched junction bases numbered 8, after V lost 7 bases and J lost 7 bases. CDR3 length: 13 amino acids. The CDR3: CASTPDRGNEAFF. CDR3 sequence (DNA): TGTGCCAGCACACCAGACAGGGGCAATGAAGCTTTCTTT.

This clonotype has a handful of counts. The chain employs TRBV11-2 and TRBJ2-1; D call uncertain. V lost 0 bases and J 7 bases, leaving 4 bases between the germline ends. Germline-derived CDR1 and CDR2 are SGHAT and FQNNGV. The CDR3 has 12 amino acids. The CDR3 nucleotides are TGTGCCAGCAGCTTAGATTGGAATGAGCAGTTCTTC. The encoded protein is CASSLDWNEQFF.

There are many counts of this clonotype. The V and J genes are TRBV3-1 and TRBJ1-4; D is unresolved. The V gene lost 4 bases and the J gene lost 5 bases, with 11 bases spanning the gap. CDR1 and CDR2 (germline): LGHDT, YNNKEL (reference sequence). This CDR3 has 14 residues. The CDR3 bases are TGTGCCAGCAGCCCGGACTCTCGGAATGAAAAACTGTTTTTT. This encodes CASSPDSRNEKLFF. Drawing the rest from reference TRBV3-1 and TRBJ1-4, the complete variable domain is DTAVSQTPKYLVTQMGNDKSIKCEQNLGHDTMYWYKQDSKKFLKIMFSYNNKELIINETVPNRFSPKSPDKAHLNLHINSLELGDSAVYFCASSPDSRNEKLFFGSGTQLSVL.

This clonotype was observed a few times. The DNA for the CDR3 is TGCGCCAGCAGCTTGGCCTTAGGGGGTATCTACGAGCAGTACTTC. It is translated as CASSLALGGIYEQYF. The chain employs TRBV5-1 and TRBJ2-7; D might be TRBD1 (6 bases). Trimming took off 0 bases at V and 3 bases at J, with 13 bases between the two ends. Germline-derived CDR1 and CDR2 are SGHRS and YFSETQ. CDR3 length: 15 amino acids.

This clonotype appeared a few times. A much larger clone differs from this one at a single base, so this may be a read error. The V gene is TRBV18, the J gene TRBJ2-7; either TRBD1 or TRBD2 may supply D (5 bases each). Germline V CDR1 and CDR2: KGHSH, LQKENI. The CDR3 covers 15 residues. Trimming removed 3 bases from V and 3 bases from J, with 15 bases in between. In DNA, the CDR3 is TGTGCCAGCTCACCCCGGGACGTCGTTGACTACGAGCAGTACTTC. Translated: CASSPRDVVDYEQYF.

The chain combines TRBV6-2 or TRBV6-3 with TRBJ1-4; unclear D gene. Between the trimmed V and J ends, which lost 4 bases and 5 bases, there was a span of 8 bases. CDR3 length: 13 amino acids. CDR1 is MNHEY and CDR2 is SVGEGT in the germline V gene. CDR3 amino acids: CASSLADNEKLFF. CDR3 bases: TGTGCCAGCAGTTTAGCAGACAATGAAAAACTGTTTTTT.

There are many counts of this clonotype. The rearrangement joins TRBV2 to TRBJ1-1; D is ambiguous. The V end was cut by 8 bases, the J end by 14 bases, with 21 bases between. This CDR3 is 12 amino acids long. Germline V gene data show CDR1 as SNHLY and CDR2 as FYNNEI. In nucleotides, the CDR3 is TGTGCCAGCGGATCGAAACAGTTAAGTGTCTTCTTT. Protein: CASGSKQLSVFF. Full variable domain (outside the CDR3, taken from reference TRBV2 and TRBJ1-1): EPEVTQTPSHQVTQMGQEVILRCVPISNHLYFYWYRQILGQKVEFLVSFYNNEISEKSEIFDDQFSVERPDGSNFTLKIRSTKLEDSAMYFCASGSKQLSVFFGQGTRLTVV.

This clonotype appeared many times. The V and J genes are TRBV7-2 and TRBJ1-1, with D uncertain. The germline gives CDR1 SGHTA, CDR2 FQGNSA. This CDR3 region has 17 residues. Trimming pared 5 bases from V and 2 bases from J, leaving 21 bases between. This CDR3 is CASSRAHTRQPNTEAFF. Written as DNA, the CDR3 is TGTGCCAGCAGCCGCGCCCACACGAGACAACCTAACACTGAAGCTTTCTTT.

The rearrangement joins TRBV19 to TRBJ2-7, with 9 bases fitting TRBD1. V shed 7 bases, J shed 4 bases, and the junction held 8 bases outside the gene matches. The CDR3 covers 14 residues. The germline gives CDR1 LNHDA, CDR2 SQIVND (reference sequence). CDR3 sequence: CASTSGTGSYEQYF. CDR3 nucleotide sequence: TGTGCCAGTACCTCGGGGACAGGGTCATACGAGCAGTACTTC.